This T cell receptor beta chain was observed in a study of cytotoxic CD8 clonotypes in ibrutinib-treated CLL. Looking at the study overall: The patients, under 13 relapsed/refractory and under 16 treatment-naive, included around 18 who were IGHV unmutated. Overall study findings and caveats: Clonality at baseline surpassed age-matched healthy donors and tracked circulating CD8+ T-cell counts. Once treatment began, public clonotypes, which were uncommon, contracted or stayed stable.

Concerning this clone: The antigen remains undetermined.

The V gene lost 6 bases and the J gene lost 6 bases, with 18 bases spanning the gap. The CDR3 consists of 14 residues. The germline gives CDR1 KGHSH, CDR2 LQKENI. The table came from immunoSEQ multiplex PCR; TCRdb's copy has only in-frame clones and leaves some out. The sample lists some 130,000 clones; about 76% were seen once. The sequenced sample was PBMCs, obtained after 24 months of ibrutinib treatment. This clonotype originated in a human donor with chronic lymphocytic leukemia. The V gene is TRBV18, the J gene TRBJ2-7, with D unresolved. The CDR3 here is CASSPSYSASEQYF. CDR3 nucleotide sequence: TGTGCCAGCTCCCCGTCATACAGTGCCTCCGAGCAGTACTTC. Using reference TRBV18 and TRBJ2-7 for the parts outside the CDR3, the full variable domain is NAGVMQNPRHLVRRRGQEARLRCSPMKGHSHVYWYRQLPEEGLKFMVYLQKENIIDESGMPKERFSAEFPKEGPSILRIQQVVRGDSAAYFCASSPSYSASEQYFGPGTRLTVT.